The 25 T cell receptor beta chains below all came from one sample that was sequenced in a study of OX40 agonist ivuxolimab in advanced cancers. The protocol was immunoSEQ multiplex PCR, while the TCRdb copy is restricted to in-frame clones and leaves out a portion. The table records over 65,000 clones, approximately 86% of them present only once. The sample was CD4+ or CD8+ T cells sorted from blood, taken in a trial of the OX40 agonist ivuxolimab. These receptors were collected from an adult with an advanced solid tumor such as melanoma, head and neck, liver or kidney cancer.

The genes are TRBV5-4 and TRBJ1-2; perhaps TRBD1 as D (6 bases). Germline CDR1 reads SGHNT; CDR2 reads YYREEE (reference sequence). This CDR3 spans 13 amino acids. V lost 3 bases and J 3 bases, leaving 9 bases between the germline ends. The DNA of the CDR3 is TGTGCCAGCAGCTCCTGGACAGACTATGGCTACACCTTC. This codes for CASSSWTDYGYTF.

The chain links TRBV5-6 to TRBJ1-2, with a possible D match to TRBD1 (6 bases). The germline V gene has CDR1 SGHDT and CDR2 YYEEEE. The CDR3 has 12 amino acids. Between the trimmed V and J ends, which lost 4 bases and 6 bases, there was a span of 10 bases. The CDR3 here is CASSPDRNGYTF. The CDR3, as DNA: TGTGCCAGCAGCCCGGACAGAAATGGCTACACCTTC.

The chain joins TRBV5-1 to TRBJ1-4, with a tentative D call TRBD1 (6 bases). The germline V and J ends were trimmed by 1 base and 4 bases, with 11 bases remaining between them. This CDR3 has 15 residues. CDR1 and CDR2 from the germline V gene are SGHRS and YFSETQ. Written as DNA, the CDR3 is TGCGCCAGCAGCTTGCAGACAGGCGATAATGAAAAACTGTTTTTT. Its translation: CASSLQTGDNEKLFF.

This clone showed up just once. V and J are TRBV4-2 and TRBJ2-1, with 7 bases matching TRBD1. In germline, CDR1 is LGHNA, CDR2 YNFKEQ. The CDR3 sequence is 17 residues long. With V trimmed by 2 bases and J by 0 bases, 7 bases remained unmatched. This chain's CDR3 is CASSQLMTGSSYNEQFF. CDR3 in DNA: TGTGCCAGCAGCCAATTAATGACAGGGAGCTCCTACAATGAGCAGTTCTTC.

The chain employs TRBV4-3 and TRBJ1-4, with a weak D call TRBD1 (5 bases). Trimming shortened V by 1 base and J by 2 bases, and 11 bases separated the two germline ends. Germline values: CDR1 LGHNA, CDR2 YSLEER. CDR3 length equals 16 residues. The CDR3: CASSQAGGNTNEKLFF. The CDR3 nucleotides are TGCGCCAGCAGCCAAGCTGGGGGTAACACTAATGAAAAACTGTTTTTT.

The CDR3 DNA is TGTGCCAGCTCACCGAAGGGCGGGGGGGAACATCAGCCCCAGCATTTT. Translated, it gives CASSPKGGGEHQPQHF. V gene TRBV18 combines with J gene TRBJ1-5, with D possibly matching TRBD1 (5 bases). This CDR3 has 16 residues. The germline V gene encodes CDR1 KGHSH and CDR2 LQKENI. Trimming pared 3 bases from V and 5 bases from J, leaving 17 bases between.

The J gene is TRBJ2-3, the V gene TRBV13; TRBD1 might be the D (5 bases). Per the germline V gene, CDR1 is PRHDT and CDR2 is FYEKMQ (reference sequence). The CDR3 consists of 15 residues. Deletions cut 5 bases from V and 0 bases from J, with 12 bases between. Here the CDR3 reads CASSLMGQSTDTQYF. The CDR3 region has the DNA TGTGCCAGCAGCCTCATGGGGCAGAGCACAGATACGCAGTATTTT.

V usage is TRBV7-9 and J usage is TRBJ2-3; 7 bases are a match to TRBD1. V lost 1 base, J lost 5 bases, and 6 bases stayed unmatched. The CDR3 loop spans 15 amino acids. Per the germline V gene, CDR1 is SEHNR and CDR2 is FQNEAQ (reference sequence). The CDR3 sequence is CASSLGRGLQDTQYF. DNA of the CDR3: TGTGCCAGCAGCTTAGGTAGGGGGCTGCAAGATACGCAGTATTTT.

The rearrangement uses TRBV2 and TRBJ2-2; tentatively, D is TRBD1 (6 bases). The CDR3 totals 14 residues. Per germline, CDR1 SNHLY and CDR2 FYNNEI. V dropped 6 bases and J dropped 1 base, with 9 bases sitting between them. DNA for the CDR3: TGTGCCAGCAGCCGCAGGGGGAACACCGGGGAGCTGTTTTTT. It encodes CASSRRGNTGELFF.

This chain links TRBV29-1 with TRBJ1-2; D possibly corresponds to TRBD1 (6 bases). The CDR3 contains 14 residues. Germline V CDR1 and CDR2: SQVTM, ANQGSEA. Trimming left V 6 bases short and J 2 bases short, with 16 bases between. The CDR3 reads CSVRYPGANYGYTF. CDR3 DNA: TGCAGCGTCCGGTACCCGGGGGCGAACTATGGCTACACCTTC.

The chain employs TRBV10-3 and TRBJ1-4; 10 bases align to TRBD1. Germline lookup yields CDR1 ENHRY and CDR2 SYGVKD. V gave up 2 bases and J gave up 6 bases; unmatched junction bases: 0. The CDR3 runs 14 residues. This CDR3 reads CAISEGQGDEKLFF. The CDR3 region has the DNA TGTGCCATCAGTGAGGGACAGGGGGATGAAAAACTGTTTTTT.

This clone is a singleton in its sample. The CDR3 sequence is CASSQQGQVDTQYF. CDR3 DNA sequence: TGTGCCAGCAGTCAACAGGGGCAGGTCGATACGCAGTATTTT. The chain employs TRBV28 and TRBJ2-3, with 7 positions matching TRBD1. Trimming cost V 5 bases and J 6 bases; bases outside gene matches: 8. CDR1 MDHEN and CDR2 SYDVKM come from the germline V gene. The CDR3 runs to 14 residues. Together with reference TRBV28 and TRBJ2-3, the CDR3 gives the full variable domain: DVKVTQSSRYLVKRTGEKVFLECVQDMDHENMFWYRQDPGLGLRLIYFSYDVKMKEKGDIPEGYSVSREKKERFSLILESASTNQTSMYLCASSQQGQVDTQYFGPGTRLTVL.

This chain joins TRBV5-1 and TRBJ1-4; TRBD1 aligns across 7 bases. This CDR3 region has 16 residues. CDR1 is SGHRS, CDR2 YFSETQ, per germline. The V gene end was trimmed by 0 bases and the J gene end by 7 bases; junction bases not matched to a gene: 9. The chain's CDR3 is CASSLDSTGLSEKLFF. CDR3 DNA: TGCGCCAGCAGCTTGGATTCGACAGGGTTAAGTGAAAAACTGTTTTTT.

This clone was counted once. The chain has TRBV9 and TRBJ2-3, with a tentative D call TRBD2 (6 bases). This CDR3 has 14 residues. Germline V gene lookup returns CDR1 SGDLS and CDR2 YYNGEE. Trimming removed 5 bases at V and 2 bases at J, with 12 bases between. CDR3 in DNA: TGTGCCAGCAGTCCGGAGGGCCACACAGATACGCAGTATTTT. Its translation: CASSPEGHTDTQYF.

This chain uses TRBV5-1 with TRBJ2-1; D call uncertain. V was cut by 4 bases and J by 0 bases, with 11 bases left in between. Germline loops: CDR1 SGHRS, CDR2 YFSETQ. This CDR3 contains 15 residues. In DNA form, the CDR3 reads TGCGCCAGCAGCGCTGGATCATTCTCCTACAATGAGCAGTTCTTC. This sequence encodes CASSAGSFSYNEQFF. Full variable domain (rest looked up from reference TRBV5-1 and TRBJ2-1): KAGVTQTPRYLIKTRGQQVTLSCSPISGHRSVSWYQQTPGQGLQFLFEYFSETQRNKGNFPGRFSGRQFSNSRSEMNVSTLELGDSALYLCASSAGSFSYNEQFFGPGTRLTVL.

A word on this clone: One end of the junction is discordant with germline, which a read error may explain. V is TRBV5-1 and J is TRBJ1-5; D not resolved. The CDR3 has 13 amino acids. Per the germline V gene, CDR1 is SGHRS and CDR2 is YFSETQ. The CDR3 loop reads CASSLEINQPQHF. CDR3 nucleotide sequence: TGCGCCAGCAGTTTGGAGATCAATCAGCCCCAGCATTTT. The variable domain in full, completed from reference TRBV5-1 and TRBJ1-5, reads KAGVTQTPRYLIKTRGQQVTLSCSPISGHRSVSWYQQTPGQGLQFLFEYFSETQRNKGNFPGRFSGRQFSNSRSEMNVSTLELGDSALYLCASSLEINQPQHFGDGTRLSIL.

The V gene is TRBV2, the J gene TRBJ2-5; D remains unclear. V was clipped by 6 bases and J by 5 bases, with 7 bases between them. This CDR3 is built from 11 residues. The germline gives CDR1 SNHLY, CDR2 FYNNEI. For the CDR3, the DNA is TGTGCCAGCAGGCTCGGGGAGACCCAGTACTTC. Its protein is CASRLGETQYF.

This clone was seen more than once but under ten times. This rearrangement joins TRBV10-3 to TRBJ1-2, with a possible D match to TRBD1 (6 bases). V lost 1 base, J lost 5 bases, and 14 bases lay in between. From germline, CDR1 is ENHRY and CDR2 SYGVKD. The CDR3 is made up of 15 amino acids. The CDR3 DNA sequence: TGTGCCATCAGTGAGTTGGGGGGCGCCGGGTATGGCTACACCTTC. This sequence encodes CAISELGGAGYGYTF.

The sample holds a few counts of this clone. CDR3 loop: CASSSGGDSHYEQYF. For the CDR3, the DNA is TGTGCCAGCAGCTCGGGGGGGGACAGCCACTACGAGCAGTACTTC. The chain employs TRBV5-4 and TRBJ2-7; weak D call: TRBD2 (8 bases). Per the germline V gene, CDR1 is SGHNT and CDR2 is YYREEE (reference sequence). The germline V and J ends were trimmed by 3 bases and 3 bases, with 16 bases remaining between them. The length of the CDR3 is 15 residues.

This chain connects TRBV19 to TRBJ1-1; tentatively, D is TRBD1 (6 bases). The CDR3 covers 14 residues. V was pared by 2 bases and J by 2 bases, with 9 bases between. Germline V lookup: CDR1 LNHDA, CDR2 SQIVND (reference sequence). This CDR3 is CASSIQGSNTEAFF. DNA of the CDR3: TGTGCCAGTAGTATACAGGGGTCTAACACTGAAGCTTTCTTT.

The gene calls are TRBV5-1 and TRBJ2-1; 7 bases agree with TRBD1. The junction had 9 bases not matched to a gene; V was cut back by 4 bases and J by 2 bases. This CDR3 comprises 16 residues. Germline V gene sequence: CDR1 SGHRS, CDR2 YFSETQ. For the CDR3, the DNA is TGCGCCAGCAGCCCCAAGGTGGGGACAGCCTACAATGAGCAGTTCTTC. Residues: CASSPKVGTAYNEQFF.

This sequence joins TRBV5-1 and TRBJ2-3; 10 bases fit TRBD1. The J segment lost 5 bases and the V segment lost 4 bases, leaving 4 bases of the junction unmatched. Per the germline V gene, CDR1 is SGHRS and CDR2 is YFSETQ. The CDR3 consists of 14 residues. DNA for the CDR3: TGCGCCAGCAGCGCGGACAGGGGGATAGATACGCAGTATTTT. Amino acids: CASSADRGIDTQYF.

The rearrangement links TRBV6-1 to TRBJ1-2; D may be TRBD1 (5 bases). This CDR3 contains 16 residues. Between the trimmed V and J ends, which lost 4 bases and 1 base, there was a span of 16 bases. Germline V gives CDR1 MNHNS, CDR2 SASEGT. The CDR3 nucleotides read TGTGCCAGCAGTGTGACCCGGGACGGGGATAACTATGGCTACACCTTC. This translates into CASSVTRDGDNYGYTF.

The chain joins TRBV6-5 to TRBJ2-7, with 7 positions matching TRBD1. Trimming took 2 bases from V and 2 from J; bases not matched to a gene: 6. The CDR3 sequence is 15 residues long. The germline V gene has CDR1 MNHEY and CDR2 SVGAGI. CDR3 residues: CASSYGRGRAYEQYF. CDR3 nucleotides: TGTGCCAGCAGTTACGGAAGGGGGCGAGCCTACGAGCAGTACTTC.

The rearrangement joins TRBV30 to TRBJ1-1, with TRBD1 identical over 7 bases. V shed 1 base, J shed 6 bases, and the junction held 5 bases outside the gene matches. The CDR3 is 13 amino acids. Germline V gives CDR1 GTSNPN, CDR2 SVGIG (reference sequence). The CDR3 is CAWSGQGNSEAFF. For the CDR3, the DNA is TGTGCCTGGAGTGGACAGGGAAATTCTGAAGCTTTCTTT.